The present TCR beta chain was sequenced within a study of identical twins. Healthy Caucasians made up all donors. A template switching step contributed a universal primer site, while unique molecular identifiers were present in the cDNA. TCRdb re-analysed the 5' RACE reads in MiXCR, keeping a single row per CDR3 protein. The data show fewer than 550,000 distinct CDR3 sequences, around an eighth seen once. There are a few counts of this clonotype. V lost 1 base and J lost 2; bases outside the gene matches: 3. Germline V gene lookup returns CDR1 MNHEY and CDR2 SVGEGT. CDR3 length equals 16 residues. The same specimen was also included in a second study, on yellow fever vaccine responses in identical twins. That investigation notes: Each twin's T cell response to the vaccine was reported to look partly convergent and partly personalized.

The origin of this receptor is a woman younger than 35 in good health. Sequencing was carried out using CD4+ T cells sorted from blood. The V call is TRBV6-2 or TRBV6-3, the J call TRBJ2-1, with 9 positions matching TRBD2. DNA for the CDR3: TGTGCCAGCAGTTACTTGGCTAGCGGGACCTACAATGAGCAGTTCTTC. Its protein is CASSYLASGTYNEQFF.